Below are 14 T cell receptor beta chains sequenced from a single sample in a study of technical replicates of blood from several donors (dated by TCRdb to about 2017). The library was prepared using the immunoSEQ multiplex PCR assay. Imported from immuneACCESS, the table was reduced by TCRdb to in-frame sequences with V and J called. These copies leave out some clones; in studies compared against another copy, an unresolved V gene accounts for under half, and the cause of the remainder is not known. This sample is represented by over 50,000 clones; about 92% of them were singletons. 4.3% of the sample goes to the ten largest clones. What was sequenced was PBMCs. The receptor set was obtained from a human donor in good health. Some clones in this sample may be carry-over from other donors' samples.

This clone was observed a few times. The chain joins TRBV7-2 to TRBJ1-2; 8 positions agree with TRBD1. Germline-derived CDR1 and CDR2 are SGHTA and FQGNSA. V shed 5 bases, J shed 5 bases, and the junction held 10 bases outside the gene matches. The CDR3 length is 15 residues. CDR3 region: CASSASSDRAYGYTF. In DNA, the CDR3 is TGTGCCAGCAGCGCGTCCTCGGACAGGGCGTATGGCTACACCTTC. The full variable domain, rest sourced from reference TRBV7-2 and TRBJ1-2, is GAGVSQSPSNKVTEKGKDVELRCDPISGHTALYWYRQSLGQGLEFLIYFQGNSAPDKSGLPSDRFSAERTGGSVSTLTIQRTQQEDSAVYLCASSASSDRAYGYTFGSGTRLTVV.

The V call is TRBV11-2, the J call TRBJ1-3; 8 nucleotides line up with TRBD1. Germline assignment: CDR1 SGHAT and CDR2 FQNNGV. V shed 3 bases, J shed 3 bases, and the junction held 1 base outside the gene matches. This CDR3 has 14 amino acids. CDR3 coding DNA: TGTGCCAGCAGCTTTACAGGGGGTGGAAACACCATATATTTT. Translated, it gives CASSFTGGGNTIYF.

The rearrangement links TRBV6-1 to TRBJ1-5, with 7 bases aligning to TRBD1. J was trimmed by 7 bases and V by 4 bases; bases with no gene match: 4. Germline-derived CDR1 and CDR2 are MNHNS and SASEGT. This CDR3 has 13 residues. In nucleotides, the CDR3 is TGTGCCAGCAGTGTAGGGGGCACGCAGCCCCAGCATTTT. Its translation is CASSVGGTQPQHF.

This rearrangement joins TRBV6-6 to TRBJ1-5, with a weak D call TRBD1 (6 bases). V was clipped by 6 bases and J by 3 bases, with 15 bases between them. The CDR3 length is 15 residues. CDR1 MNHNY and CDR2 SVGAGI come from the germline V gene (reference sequence). This chain's CDR3 is CASRDIGQPNQPQHF. The CDR3 region has the DNA TGTGCCAGCAGGGACATCGGACAGCCCAATCAGCCCCAGCATTTT.

This CDR3 reads CAWSAGTETMLYGYTF. CDR3 bases: TGTGCCTGGAGCGCAGGGACAGAAACTATGCTCTATGGCTACACCTTC. The chain has TRBV30 and TRBJ1-2, with 7 bases identical to TRBD1. Per the germline V gene, CDR1 is GTSNPN and CDR2 is SVGIG (reference sequence). The ends lost 3 bases at V and 4 bases at J; junction bases unmatched: 14. The CDR3 spans 16 residues.

This chain links TRBV11-1 with TRBJ2-7; D might be TRBD2 (5 bases). This CDR3 has 13 residues. Trimming took off 5 bases at V and 7 bases at J, with 15 bases between the two ends. Germline loops: CDR1 SGHAT, CDR2 FQDESV (reference sequence). Here the CDR3 reads CASSNRGLGEQYF. CDR3 nucleotide sequence: TGTGCCAGCAGCAATCGGGGTTTGGGGGAGCAGTACTTC.

This sequence joins TRBV6-1 and TRBJ1-2; possibly TRBD1 for D (5 bases). The V end lost 2 bases, the J end lost 3 bases, and 13 bases lay between the germline ends. There are 15 residues in the CDR3. Germline V gives CDR1 MNHNS, CDR2 SASEGT. Here the CDR3 DNA reads TGTGCCAGCAGTGAATCCAGGGCATATTACTATGGCTACACCTTC. Amino acid sequence: CASSESRAYYYGYTF.

The gene calls are TRBV5-6 and TRBJ2-5; D is undetermined. Per the germline V gene, CDR1 is SGHDT and CDR2 is YYEEEE. Between the trimmed V and J ends, which lost 5 bases and 3 bases, there was a span of 5 bases. The CDR3 has 11 residues. In DNA, the CDR3 is TGTGCCAGCAGTTTCGAAGAGACCCAGTACTTC. Protein sequence: CASSFEETQYF.

The chain couples TRBV5-4 to TRBJ2-2; D remains unclear. Trimming removed 6 bases at V and 4 bases at J, with 7 bases between. The CDR3 spans 12 residues. CDR1 SGHNT and CDR2 YYREEE come from the germline V gene (reference sequence). The CDR3 DNA follows: TGTGCCAGCACCACGGGCACCGGGGAGCTGTTTTTT. It codes for CASTTGTGELFF.

The J gene is TRBJ2-6, the V gene TRBV12-5, with TRBD1 identical over 9 bases. V lost 2 bases, J lost 7 bases, and 9 bases stayed unmatched. This CDR3 spans 17 amino acids. Germline values: CDR1 LGHNT, CDR2 FRNRAP. The CDR3 reads CASGLSRTGDAANVLTF. For the CDR3, the DNA is TGTGCTAGTGGTTTGTCCCGGACAGGGGATGCCGCCAACGTCCTGACTTTC.

The V and J genes are TRBV10-3 and TRBJ1-2; TRBD1 is a possible D gene (5 bases). The germline CDR1 and CDR2 sequences are ENHRY and SYGVKD. V was shortened by 7 bases and J by 1 base, with 13 bases between the two germline ends. The CDR3 covers 14 residues. The CDR3 region is CAITAGRNNYGYTF. CDR3 sequence (DNA): TGTGCCATCACAGCGGGACGGAATAACTATGGCTACACCTTC.

The chain uses TRBV11-3 and TRBJ2-2; 12 nucleotides line up with TRBD2. CDR3 size: 16 residues. J was trimmed by 6 bases and V by 4 bases; bases with no gene match: 6. Germline V gene sequence: CDR1 SGHNT, CDR2 YENEEA. For the CDR3, the DNA is TGTGCCAGCAGCTCCACTAGCGGGGGGATCCCCGGGGAGCTGTTTTTT. Protein product: CASSSTSGGIPGELFF.

This chain links TRBV4-2 with TRBJ1-6; 9 nucleotides match TRBD1. There are 16 residues in the CDR3. Germline assignment: CDR1 LGHNA and CDR2 YNFKEQ. V lost 0 bases, J lost 7 bases, and 4 bases stayed unmatched. The CDR3 sequence: CASSQDRTGVNSPLHF. CDR3 nucleotide sequence: TGTGCCAGCAGCCAAGACAGGACAGGGGTCAATTCACCCCTCCACTTT.

This clone was seen a single time. The V call is TRBV18, the J call TRBJ2-1, with 7 bases identical to TRBD2. Germline values: CDR1 KGHSH, CDR2 LQKENI. The CDR3 extends over 14 amino acids. Unmatched junction bases numbered 4, after V lost 3 bases and J lost 5 bases. The CDR3 is CASSPSSGNNEQFF. The CDR3 nucleotides read TGTGCCAGCTCACCGTCTAGCGGTAACAATGAGCAGTTCTTC.